This TCR beta chain derives from a study of cytomegalovirus exposure and HLA in healthy donors. Study-wide findings and caveats: The study put 150 or so TCR beta chains on its list as cytomegalovirus-associated. Most TCR sequences were uncommon, yet certain public TCRs appeared in many donors.

Clones were read by immunoSEQ multiplex PCR, and TCRdb kept only the in-frame ones, dropping some. The table lists about 110,000 clones, approximately 85% of them singletons. V lost 7 bases, J lost 5 bases, and 20 bases lay in between. The CDR3 sequence is 15 residues long. CDR1 is MNHEY and CDR2 is SVGAGI in the germline V gene. This clone is a singleton in its sample. Its antigen is not identified. It was the approximately 110-subject validation cohort, separate from the roughly 700-subject first cohort, to which the donors belonged. J is TRBJ2-5 and V is TRBV6-5; a possible D gene is TRBD1 (6 bases). The source of this sequence is a young woman in good health and CMV-seronegative. The material sequenced was PBMCs. CDR3 region: CASTPNREVRETQYF. CDR3 sequence (DNA): TGTGCCAGCACTCCCAACAGGGAAGTAAGGGAGACCCAGTACTTC.